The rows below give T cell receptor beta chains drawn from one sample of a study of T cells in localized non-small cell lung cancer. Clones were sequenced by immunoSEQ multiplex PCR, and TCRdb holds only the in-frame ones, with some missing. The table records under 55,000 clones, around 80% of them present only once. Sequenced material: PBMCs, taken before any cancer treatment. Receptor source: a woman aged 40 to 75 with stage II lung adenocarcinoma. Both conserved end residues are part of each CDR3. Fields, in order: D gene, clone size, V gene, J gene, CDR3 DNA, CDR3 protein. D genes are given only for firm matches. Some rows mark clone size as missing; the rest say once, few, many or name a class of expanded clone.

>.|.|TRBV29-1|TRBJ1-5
TGCAGCGGAGCCTCGCCCGGTCAGCCCCAGCATTTT
CSGASPGQPQHF
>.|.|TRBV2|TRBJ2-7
TGTGCCAGCAGTGGCCGGGACTCTGCGGACGAGCAGTACTTC
CASSGRDSADEQYF
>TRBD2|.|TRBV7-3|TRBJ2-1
TGTGCCAGCAGCCCGAACCCCCCTAGCGGGGGGGCCCCTCGGCAGTTCTTC
CASSPNPPSGGAPRQFF
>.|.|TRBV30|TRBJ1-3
TGTGCCTGGAGTAAGAGGAGGTTTGGAAACACCATATATTTT
CAWSKRRFGNTIYF
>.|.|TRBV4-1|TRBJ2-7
TGCGCCAGCAGCCAAGATCGTACGGTCTTCTACGAGCAGTACTTC
CASSQDRTVFYEQYF
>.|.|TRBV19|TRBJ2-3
TGTGCCAGTAGTATTTACGCCACTATCACAGATACGCAGTATTTT
CASSIYATITDTQYF
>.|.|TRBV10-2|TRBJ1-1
TGCGCCAGCAGTCTGACAGGAAGGGAAGCTTTCTTT
CASSLTGREAFF
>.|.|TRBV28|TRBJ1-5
TGTGCCAGCAGTCTCAATCCGCCCCAGCATTTT
CASSLNPPQHF
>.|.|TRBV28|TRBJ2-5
TGTGCCAGCAGCCAAGCTGGGGGAGAGACCCAGTACTTC
CASSQAGGETQYF
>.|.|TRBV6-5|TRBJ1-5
TGTGCCAGCAGTTACTATGGGGATCAGCCCCAGCATTTT
CASSYYGDQPQHF
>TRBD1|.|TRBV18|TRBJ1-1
TGTGCCAGCTCACCGGGACAGACGCGGGTCACTGAAGCTTTCTTT
CASSPGQTRVTEAFF
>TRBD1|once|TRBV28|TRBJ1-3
TGTGCCAGCAGACCCTTTCGGACAGGGGGCGGAAACACCATATATTTT
CASRPFRTGGGNTIYF
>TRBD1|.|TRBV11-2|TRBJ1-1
TGTGCCAGCAGCTTGGCAGGGGGAGACACTGAAGCTTTCTTT
CASSLAGGDTEAFF
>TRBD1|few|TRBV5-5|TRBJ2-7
TGTGCCAGCAGCTGGTACAGGGGGGAGGTATACGAGCAGTACTTC
CASSWYRGEVYEQYF
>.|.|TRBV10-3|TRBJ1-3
TGTGCCATCAGTGAGTCCGCTGGAAACACCATATATTTT
CAISESAGNTIYF
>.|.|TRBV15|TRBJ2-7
TGTGCCACCAGCAGAGCAGGTAGCGGCTACGAGCAGTACTTC
CATSRAGSGYEQYF
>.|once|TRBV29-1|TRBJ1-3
TGCAGCGTTCGGACCCTCAAGGCAGGAAACACCATATATTTT
CSVRTLKAGNTIYF
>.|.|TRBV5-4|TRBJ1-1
TGTGCCAGCAGCTTAAACAGGCGAGGGACTGAAGCTTTCTTT
CASSLNRRGTEAFF
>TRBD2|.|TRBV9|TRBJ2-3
TGTGCCAGCAGCGTTTATGTGGGGACTAGCGGAGGGCTGTATTTT
CASSVYVGTSGGLYF
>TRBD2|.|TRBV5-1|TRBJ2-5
TGCGCCAGCAGCTTGTTCCCGGGGGGGCAAGAGACCCAGTACTTC
CASSLFPGGQETQYF
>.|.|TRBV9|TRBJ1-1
TGTGCCAGCAGCCCCGCTCAAGATAACACTGAAGCTTTCTTT
CASSPAQDNTEAFF
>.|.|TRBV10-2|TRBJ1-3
TGCGCCAGCGGGGTTTACTCTGGAAACACCATATATTTT
CASGVYSGNTIYF
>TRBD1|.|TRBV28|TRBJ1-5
TGTGCCAGCAGTTACGGGACAGGAGCCTATAGCAATCAGCCCCAGCATTTT
CASSYGTGAYSNQPQHF
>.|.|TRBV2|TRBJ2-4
TGTGCCAGCAGTGAAGGGGGGGCGACAGCCCTAGCCAAAAACATTCAGTACTTC
CASSEGGATALAKNIQYF
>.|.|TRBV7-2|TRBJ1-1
TGTGCCAGCAGTTACCATTTCGGCACTGAAGCTTTCTTT
CASSYHFGTEAFF
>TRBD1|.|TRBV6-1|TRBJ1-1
TGTGCCACTCCAAGGGGACAGGCCAACACTGAAGCTTTCTTT
CATPRGQANTEAFF
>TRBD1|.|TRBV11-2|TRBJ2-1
TGTGCCAGCAGCTTACAGGGGGCTGGGAATGAGCAGTTCTTC
CASSLQGAGNEQFF
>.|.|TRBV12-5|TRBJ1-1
TGTGCTAGTGGTTTGGTAAGTCCCAGGGGTCACCTGAACACTGAAGCTTTCTTT
CASGLVSPRGHLNTEAFF
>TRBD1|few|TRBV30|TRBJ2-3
TGTGCCTGGGACAGGGGGAACGCAAATACGCAGTATTTT
CAWDRGNANTQYF
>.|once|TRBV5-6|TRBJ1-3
TGTGCCAGCAGCTTTAAGACGGTCCACTCTGGAAACACCATATATTTT
CASSFKTVHSGNTIYF
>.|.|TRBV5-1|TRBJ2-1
TGCGCCAGCAGCTTCGGGGAGGTTGGACCGGGGGAGCAGTTCTTC
CASSFGEVGPGEQFF
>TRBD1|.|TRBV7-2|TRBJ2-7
TGTGCCAGCAGCCTGACAGGGAGCTCCTACGAGCAGTACTTC
CASSLTGSSYEQYF
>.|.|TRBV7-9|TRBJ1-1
TGTGCCAGCAGCTCTAGGGGGGAGTACACTGAAGCTTTCTTT
CASSSRGEYTEAFF
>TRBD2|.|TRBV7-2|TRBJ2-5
TGTGCCAGCAGCTCAGGTCGGGGGGGCAGGGAGACCCAGTACTTC
CASSSGRGGRETQYF
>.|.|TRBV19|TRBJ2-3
TGTGCCAGTAGCACTGGACAGCTCCGCACAGATACGCAGTATTTT
CASSTGQLRTDTQYF
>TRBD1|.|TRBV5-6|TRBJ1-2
TGTGCCAGCAGCACCCCAATGGGGACAGCTAACTATGGCTACACCTTC
CASSTPMGTANYGYTF